The TCR beta chain under discussion was sequenced for a study of T cell repertoires in cytomegalovirus infection. Study as a whole: Through public TCR beta signatures, both CMV infection and matching HLA type were indicated. Study results and caveats: HLA-C-restricted CMV-specific TCR beta clonotypes prevailed in the ex vivo response. Using cumulative public TCR beta family frequency, the authors identified those who carried CMV together with the relevant HLA.

A few counts support this clonotype. Antigen unknown. TCRdb re-called the reads through MiXCR, storing one row per CDR3 protein. The sample has some 800,000 distinct CDR3 sequences; 25% to 35% are singletons. The clonotype was recovered from a human donor in good health (CMV status not recorded). Some clones in this sample may be carry-over from other donors' samples. The sequenced sample was cultured CD8+ T cells from PBMCs, obtained from culture after CMV antigen stimulation.

CDR3 sequence: CATSIRRGNEQFF. The CDR3 DNA reads as TGTGCCACCAGCATCCGCAGGGGCAATGAGCAGTTCTTC. V gene TRBV15 combines with J gene TRBJ2-1, with D possibly matching TRBD1 (6 bases). This CDR3 is 13 amino acids long. Germline V gene sequence: CDR1 LNHNV, CDR2 YYDKDF (reference sequence). Trimming took off 4 bases at V and 6 bases at J, with 10 bases between the two ends.